This T cell receptor (beta chain) was found in a study of OX40 agonist ivuxolimab in advanced cancers. For the study at large: Dose-escalation patients were diagnosed with hepatocellular carcinoma, melanoma, renal cell cancer or head and neck cancer. Prior therapy, whether anti-PD-1, anti-PD-L1 or anti-CTLA-4, was allowed, and 30% to 40% had some.

Sequencing was performed with immunoSEQ multiplex PCR; in TCRdb, only in-frame clones are kept and a portion is missing. The data contain over 75,000 clones, roughly nine tenths of them singletons. About this clone: Its antigen remains unidentified.

Study outcomes and limitations: The CD4+ and CD8+ T cells in the blood had expanded clonally by week 6 at 0.1 to 3.0 mg/kg.

From germline, CDR1 is SGHNT and CDR2 YYREEE (reference sequence). This CDR3 has 12 amino acids. The V and J ends lost 5 bases and 2 bases respectively, with 7 bases between them. J is TRBJ1-2 and V is TRBV5-4, with D uncertain. Specimen: CD4+ or CD8+ T cells sorted from blood, collected in a trial of the OX40 agonist ivuxolimab. The TCR comes from an adult with an advanced solid tumor such as melanoma, head and neck, liver or kidney cancer. The CDR3 loop reads CASSPGNYGYTF. The CDR3 nucleotides read TGTGCCAGCAGTCCGGGGAACTATGGCTACACCTTC.